This T cell receptor beta chain was identified in a study of blood T cells in healthy people across ages. Study information: There was about one barcoded beta molecule captured by template switching per two T cells.

Of note for this clonotype: The antigen is unknown.

The CDR3 runs to 17 residues. The V gene's germline CDR1 is SGHAT and CDR2 FQNNGV. Trimming at V came to 5 bases and at J to 5 bases, leaving 14 bases not matched to a gene. Primed by a sample-barcoded 5' primer and a J-beta primer mix, a second PCR proceeded for roughly 7 to 12 cycles. Researchers report that a template-switch adaptor with 12 random nucleotides tagged each cDNA molecule. TCRdb ran MiXCR on the 5' RACE reads and lists one entry per CDR3 protein. The repertoire holds roughly 1,700,000 distinct CDR3 sequences, with 25% to 30% as singletons. Overall study results and limits: Higher diversity, along with more naive CD4+ cells, distinguished long-lived donors from aged donors. The study lacked donor CMV status, which possibly confounded expanded clonotype changes.

Sequencing was carried out using blood. This clonotype was obtained from a woman younger than 45 in good health. The V and J genes are TRBV11-2 and TRBJ2-1; the match to TRBD1 covers 8 bases. The CDR3 reads CASSPWPDRGVNNEQFF. The CDR3 DNA reads as TGTGCCAGCAGCCCCTGGCCAGACAGGGGTGTCAACAATGAGCAGTTCTTC.